This entry describes one TCR beta chain. This specimen comes from a study of blood T cell repertoires in COVID-19. Sequencing used immunoSEQ multiplex PCR; TCRdb keeps in-frame clones, though not all of them. The sample lists more than 200,000 clones; roughly 86% were seen once. This CDR3 is 14 amino acids long. Germline V gene sequence: CDR1 MGHRA, CDR2 YSYEKL. Between the trimmed V and J ends, which lost 0 bases and 9 bases, there was a span of 13 bases. This TCR derives from a woman aged 50 to 60 with COVID-19, enrolled during active disease. The sample consisted of peripheral blood. The chain couples TRBV4-1 to TRBJ2-3, with D unclear. The CDR3 is CASSQDLNYATQYF. The CDR3 DNA reads as TGCGCCAGCAGCCAAGATTTGAACTATGCAACGCAGTATTTT.